What follows is one T cell receptor (beta chain) and its context. Its cognate antigen is unknown. V gave up 4 bases and J gave up 3 bases, with 17 bases separating them. The germline V gene has CDR1 SGHRS and CDR2 YFSETQ. The CDR3 runs 15 residues. The sample originates from a study of human T cells and chemical hapten exposure. Across the study: The patient population, which was mostly female, had alopecia areata, totalis or universalis. Study-level findings and limits: Those TCRs sitting above 1 in 1000 frequency stayed the same with DPC sensitization.

Unique molecular identifiers were affixed to discrete cDNA molecules within the library. TCRdb ran MiXCR on the RACE reads and lists one entry per CDR3 protein. The top ten clones hold 2.1% of a sample with 150,000 to 200,000 distinct CDR3 sequences, approximately 30% of them seen once. Time point reported: patch test 3, about 24 weeks after DPC sensitization. Treatment given: therapeutic diphenylcyclopropenone sensitization with weekly scalp DPC. Investigators collected blood before applying each patch test. The V call is TRBV5-1, the J call TRBJ2-7; D assignment may be TRBD1 or TRBD2 (6 bases each). The material was whole blood, obtained in connection with sensitization to the hapten diphenylcyclopropenone (DPC). The source of this sequence is a woman younger than 35 with alopecia areata. Some clones in this sample may be carry-over from other donors' samples. The chain's CDR3 is CASSPGWGADYEQYF. In DNA, the CDR3 is TGCGCCAGCAGCCCTGGTTGGGGGGCTGACTACGAGCAGTACTTC.